The 29 T cell receptor beta chains below all came from one sample that was sequenced in a study of CD8+ T cells in alopecia areata. Specimens obtained from alopecia areata patients comprised lesional scalp punch biopsies and peripheral blood. Once RNA had been extracted, it was reverse transcribed into cDNA to act as the sequencing template. Data came from immunoSEQ multiplex PCR; TCRdb stores just in-frame clones and leaves some out. The top ten clones hold approximately 14% of a sample with 11,000 or so clones, approximately 60% of them seen once. The specimen sequenced was skin. The origin of the receptors is a human donor with alopecia areata.

The sample holds a few counts of this clone. V and J are TRBV5-1 and TRBJ2-7, with D possibly called TRBD1 or TRBD2 (6 bases each). The V gene's germline CDR1 is SGHRS and CDR2 YFSETQ. The CDR3 consists of 18 residues. Trimming shortened V by 0 bases and J by 2 bases, and 21 bases separated the two germline ends. Here the CDR3 DNA reads TGCGCCAGCAGCTTGGGAGGACAGACGGGAGCAAGCACCTACGAGCAGTACTTC. It encodes CASSLGGQTGASTYEQYF.

This clone occurred once. This chain links TRBV10-3 with TRBJ2-7, with 8 bases lining up with TRBD1. Germline loops: CDR1 ENHRY, CDR2 SYGVKD. This CDR3 comprises 12 residues. Losses at the gene ends were 5 bases for V and 4 bases for J; bases not matched to a gene: 1. The CDR3 bases are TGTGCCATCAGTCAGGGGGCGTACGAGCAGTACTTC. Protein: CAISQGAYEQYF.

This clone has only one observation. The chain is built from TRBV10-2 and TRBJ1-1; unclear D gene. V was pared by 6 bases and J by 0 bases, with 8 bases between. Looked up from germline, CDR1 is WSHSY and CDR2 is SAAADI. CDR3 length: 13 residues. CDR3 residues: CASSLGMNTEAFF. The CDR3 coding sequence is TGCGCCAGCAGCTTAGGGATGAACACTGAAGCTTTCTTT.

V and J are TRBV5-5 and TRBJ1-5; D call uncertain. Trimming cost V 4 bases and J 8 bases, with 19 bases left between them. CDR1 SGHKS and CDR2 YYEKEE come from the germline V gene (reference sequence). CDR3 size: 15 residues. Written as DNA, the CDR3 is TGTGCCAGCAGCCAATACAACTCTAAGGAGAAGCCCCAGCATTTT. This codes for CASSQYNSKEKPQHF.

About this clone itself: A far larger clone is off by one base, so a read error is likely. The chain is built from TRBV6-5 and TRBJ2-4, with 7 bases aligning to TRBD2. With 4 bases clipped from V and 7 bases from J, the junction kept 7 bases outside the gene matches. The CDR3 is made up of 14 amino acids. From germline, CDR1 is MNHEY and CDR2 SVGAGI. The CDR3 region is CASSLGGTGNIQYF. The CDR3 DNA sequence: TGTGCCAGCAGTTTGGGGGGGACGGGGAACATTCAGTACTTC.

V and J are TRBV11-3 and TRBJ2-2, with no clear D. The CDR3 totals 14 residues. Between the trimmed V and J ends, which lost 0 bases and 6 bases, there was a span of 8 bases. Germline loops: CDR1 SGHNT, CDR2 YENEEA. The DNA for the CDR3 is TGTGCCAGCAGCTTAGATCATGTTGCCGGGGAGCTGTTTTTT. It translates to CASSLDHVAGELFF.

CDR3 sequence reads: CASSLTSGYQPQHF. CDR3 in DNA: TGTGCCAGCAGTTTAACTTCAGGGTATCAGCCCCAGCATTTT. The chain combines TRBV28 with TRBJ1-5, with D possibly TRBD1 on 5 matching bases. CDR3 length equals 14 residues. The V end was cut by 2 bases, the J end by 5 bases, with 10 bases between. Germline V gene lookup returns CDR1 MDHEN and CDR2 SYDVKM.

J is TRBJ2-5 and V is TRBV28; D remains unclear. The CDR3 extends over 12 amino acids. Germline lookup yields CDR1 MDHEN and CDR2 SYDVKM. V was cut by 6 bases and J by 2 bases, with 7 bases left in between. CDR3 DNA sequence: TGTGCCAGCAGCCTGCGACAAGAGACCCAGTACTTC. Translating gives CASSLRQETQYF. The full variable domain, rest sourced from reference TRBV28 and TRBJ2-5, is DVKVTQSSRYLVKRTGEKVFLECVQDMDHENMFWYRQDPGLGLRLIYFSYDVKMKEKGDIPEGYSVSREKKERFSLILESASTNQTSMYLCASSLRQETQYFGPGTRLLVL.

This chain links TRBV10-1 with TRBJ2-3; 8 bases agree with TRBD2. V was pared by 6 bases and J by 1 base, with 12 bases of the junction left unmatched. Germline CDR1 WNHNN, CDR2 SYGVQD (reference sequence). The CDR3 runs to 17 residues. In nucleotides, the CDR3 is TGCGCCAGCAGCTTTTCCTCAAGCGGGAGTGGCACAGATACGCAGTATTTT. Its protein is CASSFSSSGSGTDTQYF.

The gene calls are TRBV5-1 and TRBJ1-1; D not resolved. Germline CDR1 is SGHRS and CDR2 is YFSETQ. The CDR3 runs 15 residues. The V and J ends lost 0 bases and 3 bases respectively, with 12 bases between them. CDR3 amino acids: CASSLVVGRDTEAFF. The CDR3 bases are TGCGCCAGCAGCTTGGTTGTGGGAAGGGACACTGAAGCTTTCTTT.

The chain carries TRBV27 and TRBJ2-3; perhaps TRBD1 as D (5 bases). The germline V gene encodes CDR1 MNHEY and CDR2 SMNVEV (reference sequence). The CDR3 is made up of 13 amino acids. Trimming took 5 bases from V and 9 from J, leaving 15 bases between them. CDR3 sequence (DNA): TGTGCCAGCAGTCCAAACGACAGACGGACGCAGTATTTT. Amino acids: CASSPNDRRTQYF.

There are a few counts of this clone. This sequence joins TRBV9 and TRBJ2-1, with 11 bases that match TRBD2. V was clipped by 5 bases and J by 5 bases; unmatched bases: 6. This CDR3 is 15 amino acids long. Germline lookup yields CDR1 SGDLS and CDR2 YYNGEE. The CDR3 loop reads CASRPLAGGHNEQFF. Here the CDR3 DNA reads TGTGCCAGCAGACCTTTAGCGGGAGGGCACAATGAGCAGTTCTTC.

The rearrangement uses TRBV5-1 and TRBJ2-1, with TRBD2 identical over 10 bases. The V and J ends lost 3 bases and 6 bases, in that order; junction bases with no gene match: 9. The germline V gene has CDR1 SGHRS and CDR2 YFSETQ. This CDR3 region has 16 residues. The DNA of the CDR3 is TGCGCCAGCAGCTCTAGCGGGGGAGCCCGAAGCAATGAGCAGTTCTTC. It specifies CASSSSGGARSNEQFF.

This clone occurred a few times. This rearrangement joins TRBV5-1 to TRBJ2-5; no clear D gene. This CDR3 region has 12 residues. Trimming removed 0 bases at V and 4 bases at J, with 4 bases between. In germline, CDR1 is SGHRS, CDR2 YFSETQ. The CDR3 DNA follows: TGCGCCAGCAGCTTGGAGGGAGAGACCCAGTACTTC. The encoded protein is CASSLEGETQYF.

This clone was counted a few times. This rearrangement joins TRBV5-1 to TRBJ2-7; possibly TRBD2 for D (6 bases). V lost 0 bases and J lost 4, with 11 bases in between. This CDR3 contains 14 residues. The V gene's germline CDR1 is SGHRS and CDR2 YFSETQ. The CDR3: CASSLEMGGYEQYF. For the CDR3, the DNA is TGCGCCAGCAGCTTGGAAATGGGGGGTTACGAGCAGTACTTC.

The chain has TRBV2 and TRBJ2-3; tentatively, D is TRBD2 (5 bases). Trimming stripped 8 bases from V and 9 bases from J, with 12 bases between. This CDR3 is 11 amino acids long. Germline CDR1 SNHLY, CDR2 FYNNEI. The CDR3 coding sequence is TGTGCCAGCTCCTTCACGGGGACGCAGTATTTT. Translated: CASSFTGTQYF.

The chain combines TRBV7-2 with TRBJ2-2, with D possibly being TRBD1 (6 bases). Trimming left V 5 bases short and J 6 bases short, with 19 bases between. The CDR3 is 16 amino acids. Germline V gene lookup returns CDR1 SGHTA and CDR2 FQGNSA. This CDR3 reads CASSAQGTRGAGELFF. CDR3 nucleotide sequence: TGTGCCAGCAGCGCACAGGGTACCCGTGGGGCCGGGGAGCTGTTTTTT.

The chain joins TRBV2 to TRBJ2-2; tentatively, D is TRBD2 (5 bases). This CDR3 is built from 14 residues. Germline values: CDR1 SNHLY, CDR2 FYNNEI. V lost 7 bases, J lost 1 base, and 10 bases lay in between. The CDR3, as DNA: TGTGCCAGCATCCAAGGGAGGAACACCGGGGAGCTGTTTTTT. It encodes CASIQGRNTGELFF.

This clone came up a few times. Other DNA variants within this sample encode the same CDR3. The rearrangement links TRBV7-3 to TRBJ1-1, with D possibly matching TRBD1 (5 bases). Per the germline V gene, CDR1 is SGHTA and CDR2 is FQGTGA. Between the trimmed V and J ends, which lost 4 bases and 4 bases, there was a span of 13 bases. This CDR3 is 14 amino acids long. The chain's CDR3 is CASSSLGGGTEAFF. Here the CDR3 DNA reads TGTGCCAGCAGCTCCCTCGGGGGAGGCACTGAAGCTTTCTTT.

V gene TRBV5-1 combines with J gene TRBJ1-4; tentative D call: TRBD1 (6 bases). This CDR3 has 14 residues. Germline CDR1 and CDR2: SGHRS and YFSETQ. The germline V and J ends were trimmed by 4 bases and 8 bases, with 15 bases remaining between them. The CDR3, as DNA: TGCGCCAGCAGCCTGGTAGGGGGGAGAGAAAAACTGTTTTTT. Translating it yields CASSLVGGREKLFF.

The gene calls are TRBV29-1 and TRBJ2-1, with a weak D call TRBD2 (6 bases). The V gene's germline CDR1 is SQVTM and CDR2 ANQGSEA. Trimming removed 6 bases from V and 8 bases from J, with 14 bases in between. The CDR3 is made up of 12 amino acids. CDR3 in amino acids: CSVTNPGDEQFF. The CDR3 DNA follows: TGCAGCGTGACTAATCCGGGAGATGAGCAGTTCTTC.

This clone was seen a handful of times. V gene TRBV7-2 combines with J gene TRBJ2-3; tentative D call: TRBD1 (5 bases). Trimming shortened V by 5 bases and J by 0 bases, and 15 bases separated the two germline ends. CDR1 and CDR2 (germline): SGHTA, FQGNSA. This CDR3 is built from 16 residues. DNA of the CDR3: TGTGCCAGCAGCCCCTCCTTGGGGCGGAGCACAGATACGCAGTATTTT. It is translated as CASSPSLGRSTDTQYF.

The chain employs TRBV7-3 and TRBJ2-2, with 9 bases fitting TRBD1. CDR1 is SGHTA and CDR2 is FQGTGA in the germline V gene. V was pared by 5 bases and J by 8 bases, with 6 bases of the junction left unmatched. CDR3 length: 14 amino acids. The CDR3 is CASSPTGGSGELFF. The CDR3 nucleotides are TGTGCCAGCAGCCCCACAGGGGGCTCGGGGGAGCTGTTTTTT.

This chain uses TRBV27 with TRBJ1-5; D remains ambiguous. Looked up from germline, CDR1 is MNHEY and CDR2 is SMNVEV (reference sequence). CDR3 size: 14 residues. V was clipped by 3 bases and J by 6 bases, with 12 bases between them. This CDR3 reads CASSLVGARQPQHF. The CDR3 region has the DNA TGTGCCAGCAGTTTGGTCGGTGCACGTCAGCCCCAGCATTTT.

The chain carries TRBV6-1 and TRBJ2-5; 8 positions agree with TRBD1. This CDR3 is built from 15 residues. Germline V gene data show CDR1 as MNHNS and CDR2 as SASEGT. V gave up 5 bases and J gave up 2 bases; unmatched junction bases: 7. The CDR3 sequence: CASSSGTGSQETQYF. Written as DNA, the CDR3 is TGTGCCAGCAGTTCCGGGACAGGATCACAAGAGACCCAGTACTTC.

The V gene is TRBV7-8, the J gene TRBJ2-1; 9 bases line up with TRBD2. Trimming took 5 bases from V and 3 from J; bases not matched to a gene: 8. Germline V gives CDR1 SGHVS, CDR2 FQNEAQ. The CDR3 length is 16 residues. Written as DNA, the CDR3 is TGTGCCAGCAGCCCAACCGGGACTAGCTTCTACAATGAGCAGTTCTTC. Translation gives CASSPTGTSFYNEQFF.

This clone was observed a few times. The V and J genes are TRBV23-1 and TRBJ1-1; D not resolved. TRBV23-1 is classed as an ORF, of uncertain function. The CDR3 is 12 amino acids. Deletions cut 4 bases from V and 1 base from J, with 4 bases between. CDR3 residues: CASSPTNTEAFF. The CDR3 bases are TGCGCCAGCAGTCCTACGAACACTGAAGCTTTCTTT.

The chain links TRBV6-5 to TRBJ2-3, with 8 bases identical to TRBD2. Trimming at V came to 7 bases and at J to 2 bases, leaving 5 bases not matched to a gene. Germline CDR1 MNHEY, CDR2 SVGAGI. This CDR3 is built from 14 residues. CDR3 bases: TGTGCCAGCATCGATAGCGGGAACACAGATACGCAGTATTTT. This encodes CASIDSGNTDTQYF.

The chain employs TRBV30 and TRBJ2-2, with 7 positions matching TRBD2. Germline CDR1 and CDR2: GTSNPN and SVGIG (reference sequence). V trimming: 2 bases; J trimming: 0 bases; junction bases outside the gene matches: 18. The CDR3 sequence is 20 residues long. In DNA, the CDR3 is TGTGCCTGGAGTATCGTTGGACTAGGCAGCCCTTATTCGAACACCGGGGAGCTGTTTTTT. Translated, it gives CAWSIVGLGSPYSNTGELFF.